Presented here are 27 T cell receptor beta chains from one specimen sequenced in a study of shared clonotypes between healthy human individuals. Libraries were prepared by immunoSEQ multiplex PCR; TCRdb keeps only in-frame clonotypes and omits some of them. This sample has hundreds of thousands of clones, with 90% to 96% found just once. Sequencing input: naive CD4+ T cells sorted from blood. The subset: CD45RA+ positively selected. The origin of the receptors is a woman in her 30s in good health.

V usage is TRBV27 and J usage is TRBJ1-5, with a weak D call TRBD1 (5 bases). The germline V gene has CDR1 MNHEY and CDR2 SMNVEV (reference sequence). The CDR3 consists of 13 residues. The germline V and J ends were trimmed by 3 bases and 8 bases, with 11 bases remaining between them. In DNA form, the CDR3 reads TGTGCCAGCAGTTTCGGGGGTAGAGAGCCCCAGCATTTT. Its translation: CASSFGGREPQHF.

The gene calls are TRBV5-1 and TRBJ1-2; D not resolved. The CDR3 spans 14 residues. CDR1 and CDR2 from the germline V gene are SGHRS and YFSETQ. The V end lost 4 bases, the J end lost 1 base, and 11 bases lay between the germline ends. The CDR3 protein is CASSPTGVNYGYTF. The CDR3 DNA reads TGCGCCAGCAGCCCCACCGGGGTTAACTATGGCTACACCTTC.

The V call is TRBV7-2, the J call TRBJ2-7; 7 bases line up with TRBD1. V was pared by 5 bases and J by 3 bases, with 7 bases of the junction left unmatched. The CDR3 loop spans 14 amino acids. Germline V CDR1 and CDR2: SGHTA, FQGNSA. The CDR3 nucleotides read TGTGCCAGCAGCCCCACGGGACAGTACTACGAGCAGTACTTC. Translated: CASSPTGQYYEQYF.

This chain uses TRBV4-1 with TRBJ1-1; no reliable D call. V lost 3 bases and J lost 2, with 13 bases in between. Germline V CDR1 and CDR2: MGHRA, YSYEKL. The CDR3 runs to 15 residues. CDR3 DNA: TGCGCCAGCAGCCACCCCAACAAAGGAAACACTGAAGCTTTCTTT. It translates to CASSHPNKGNTEAFF.

The CDR3 is CASSVTGPNTEAFF. CDR3 in DNA: TGTGCCAGCAGTGTGACAGGTCCGAACACTGAAGCTTTCTTT. The gene calls are TRBV6-1 and TRBJ1-1; possibly TRBD1 for D (6 bases). CDR1 and CDR2 from the germline V gene are MNHNS and SASEGT. This CDR3 spans 14 amino acids. V dropped 4 bases and J dropped 1 base, with 10 bases sitting between them.

Note on this clone: Other DNA sequences in this sample translate to the same CDR3. J is TRBJ2-5 and V is TRBV11-3; 11 nucleotides align to TRBD2. This CDR3 has 15 amino acids. In germline, CDR1 is SGHNT, CDR2 YENEEA. J lost 1 base, V lost 5 bases, and 3 bases had no gene match. CDR3 coding DNA: TGTGCCAGCAGCCCCGGGACTAGCGGCCAAGAGACCCAGTACTTC. This sequence encodes CASSPGTSGQETQYF.

This clone appeared a single time. This chain uses TRBV28 with TRBJ1-5, with D perhaps TRBD1 (5 bases). This CDR3 is built from 17 residues. From germline, CDR1 is MDHEN and CDR2 SYDVKM. Trimming removed 5 bases at V and 7 bases at J, with 24 bases between. The CDR3 sequence is CASSPGLGIAGGQPQHF. As DNA, the CDR3 is TGTGCCAGCAGTCCGGGACTAGGTATTGCGGGCGGGCAGCCCCAGCATTTT.

This clone occurred once. The rearrangement joins TRBV11-3 to TRBJ2-3; D unclear. V lost 3 bases and J 0 bases, leaving 4 bases between the germline ends. The germline gives CDR1 SGHNT, CDR2 YENEEA. This CDR3 spans 13 amino acids. The CDR3: CASSFQSTDTQYF. CDR3 bases: TGTGCCAGCAGCTTCCAGAGCACAGATACGCAGTATTTT.

This rearrangement joins TRBV5-1 to TRBJ1-1; no reliable D call. V was shortened by 0 bases and J by 1 base, with 7 bases between the two germline ends. Germline CDR1 and CDR2: SGHRS and YFSETQ. The CDR3 runs to 14 residues. CDR3 residues: CASSLVSENTEAFF. CDR3 DNA sequence: TGCGCCAGCAGCTTGGTGTCGGAGAACACTGAAGCTTTCTTT. The entire variable domain, with the rest obtained from reference TRBV5-1 and TRBJ1-1, is as follows: KAGVTQTPRYLIKTRGQQVTLSCSPISGHRSVSWYQQTPGQGLQFLFEYFSETQRNKGNFPGRFSGRQFSNSRSEMNVSTLELGDSALYLCASSLVSENTEAFFGQGTRLTVV.

The chain carries TRBV5-4 and TRBJ2-2; 15 nucleotides match TRBD2. V lost 4 bases to trimming and J lost 8 bases; unmatched junction nucleotides: 3. This CDR3 is 15 amino acids long. Germline V gene sequence: CDR1 SGHNT, CDR2 YYREEE (reference sequence). DNA for the CDR3: TGTGCCAGCAGCGGGGGACTAGCGGGAGGAGGGGAGCTGTTTTTT. It is translated as CASSGGLAGGGELFF.

The chain carries TRBV5-1 and TRBJ2-2; TRBD2 matches 8 bases. V trimming: 4 bases; J trimming: 5 bases; junction bases outside the gene matches: 7. Germline CDR1 is SGHRS and CDR2 is YFSETQ. The CDR3 totals 15 residues. The CDR3 DNA follows: TGCGCCAGCAGCCCAGGACTAGCTGGAACCGGGGAGCTGTTTTTT. This gives the protein CASSPGLAGTGELFF.

The J gene is TRBJ1-2, the V gene TRBV28; D unresolved. This CDR3 is 13 amino acids long. CDR1 is MDHEN, CDR2 SYDVKM, per germline. V was clipped by 3 bases and J by 5 bases, with 10 bases between them. Written as DNA, the CDR3 is TGTGCCAGCAGTTTGATCCCCGTATATGGCTACACCTTC. Amino acids: CASSLIPVYGYTF.

The rearrangement links TRBV5-4 to TRBJ2-4, with D uncertain. CDR1 is SGHNT, CDR2 YYREEE, per germline (reference sequence). The CDR3 contains 16 residues. V dropped 0 bases and J dropped 0 bases, with 10 bases sitting between them. DNA of the CDR3: TGTGCCAGCAGCTTGGGTGGAGTCCTAGCCAAAAACATTCAGTACTTC. It translates to CASSLGGVLAKNIQYF.

The V gene is TRBV5-4, the J gene TRBJ2-7; D not certain. Trimming cost V 1 base and J 1 base, with 9 bases left between them. Germline assignment: CDR1 SGHNT and CDR2 YYREEE (reference sequence). This CDR3 has 14 amino acids. The CDR3 reads CASSLYSSSYEQYF. The CDR3 DNA reads TGTGCCAGCAGCTTGTACAGCTCTTCCTACGAGCAGTACTTC. The entire variable domain, with the rest obtained from reference TRBV5-4 and TRBJ2-7, is as follows: ETGVTQSPTHLIKTRGQQVTLRCSSQSGHNTVSWYQQALGQGPQFIFQYYREEENGRGNFPPRFSGLQFPNYSSELNVNALELDDSALYLCASSLYSSSYEQYFGPGTRLTVT.

The chain carries TRBV6-4 and TRBJ2-7; possible D gene TRBD2, 6 bases. Germline CDR1 reads MRHNA; CDR2 reads SNTAGT. The V end was cut by 6 bases, the J end by 3 bases, with 18 bases between. The CDR3 is 15 residues long. The CDR3 loop reads CASSAQGGVIYEQYF. CDR3 DNA: TGTGCCAGCAGCGCCCAAGGCGGGGTGATCTACGAGCAGTACTTC.

A few counts support this clone. The chain links TRBV29-1 to TRBJ1-1, with D tentatively TRBD1 (5 bases). Germline V CDR1 and CDR2: SQVTM, ANQGSEA. V was trimmed by 4 bases and J by 1 base, leaving 13 bases between them. This CDR3 has 14 amino acids. This chain's CDR3 is CSVVLEGQNTEAFF. In DNA form, the CDR3 reads TGCAGCGTTGTGTTGGAGGGGCAGAACACTGAAGCTTTCTTT.

This sequence joins TRBV7-2 and TRBJ2-2; D is perhaps TRBD1 (5 bases). Germline V gene sequence: CDR1 SGHTA, CDR2 FQGNSA. Trimming shortened V by 1 base and J by 5 bases, and 11 bases separated the two germline ends. The CDR3 runs 15 residues. CDR3 sequence reads: CASSLVGGATGELFF. The CDR3 nucleotides are TGTGCCAGCAGCTTAGTAGGTGGGGCAACCGGGGAGCTGTTTTTT.

V usage is TRBV6-5 and J usage is TRBJ1-3, with D uncertain. Germline V lookup: CDR1 MNHEY, CDR2 SVGAGI. The CDR3 is made up of 15 amino acids. V was clipped by 6 bases and J by 2 bases, with 14 bases between them. The CDR3 DNA reads TGTGCCAGCAGACCCGGGCACCAGACTGGAAACACCATATATTTT. Residues: CASRPGHQTGNTIYF.

The rearrangement uses TRBV6-1 and TRBJ1-4; TRBD1 matches at 8 bases. Trimming took 2 bases from V and 8 from J; bases not matched to a gene: 10. Germline V gives CDR1 MNHNS, CDR2 SASEGT. There are 16 residues in the CDR3. DNA of the CDR3: TGTGCCAGCAGTGAACAGGGGGCGACCTTTCGGGAAAAACTGTTTTTT. Residues: CASSEQGATFREKLFF.

The J gene is TRBJ2-2, the V gene TRBV29-1; D call uncertain. The ends were cut back, 5 bases at V and 1 base at J, with 5 bases in the middle. Germline V lookup: CDR1 SQVTM, CDR2 ANQGSEA. This CDR3 has 12 residues. CDR3 sequence reads: CSVFENTGELFF. Written as DNA, the CDR3 is TGCAGCGTTTTTGAGAACACCGGGGAGCTGTTTTTT.

The chain joins TRBV29-1 to TRBJ1-3; D is ambiguous. The CDR3 sequence is 16 residues long. With 6 bases removed from V and 0 bases from J, the gap between germline ends came to 18 bases. Germline V lookup: CDR1 SQVTM, CDR2 ANQGSEA. The CDR3, as DNA: TGCAGCGTGGAAACTTGGTCGGTCTTCTCTGGAAACACCATATATTTT. Protein sequence: CSVETWSVFSGNTIYF.

Comments on this clone: This CDR3 is also generated by other DNA sequences in the sample. The gene calls are TRBV28 and TRBJ1-3; D is ambiguous. Germline-derived CDR1 and CDR2 are MDHEN and SYDVKM. The CDR3 consists of 13 residues. V shed 6 bases and J shed 0 bases, with 6 bases lying between them. CDR3 loop: CASRQSSGNTIYF. The CDR3 region has the DNA TGTGCCAGCAGGCAGAGCTCTGGAAACACCATATATTTT.

V and J are TRBV5-1 and TRBJ2-4; TRBD1 aligns across 9 bases. Germline loops: CDR1 SGHRS, CDR2 YFSETQ. After removal of 3 bases from V and 0 bases from J, the junction contained 13 bases not matched to a gene. CDR3 size: 19 residues. CDR3 loop: CASSSRPGTGTGAKNIQYF. CDR3 coding DNA: TGCGCCAGCAGCTCACGTCCCGGGACAGGGACGGGAGCCAAAAACATTCAGTACTTC.

This clone was picked up one time. The CDR3 coding sequence is TGTGCCAGTAGTAAACTAGCGGGAGCGATCGGGGAGCTGTTTTTT. It encodes CASSKLAGAIGELFF. The J gene is TRBJ2-2, the V gene TRBV19, with 11 positions matching TRBD2. The CDR3 totals 15 residues. The trim removed 4 bases at V and 7 bases at J, leaving 5 bases unmatched. Germline V gene data show CDR1 as LNHDA and CDR2 as SQIVND (reference sequence).

The V gene is TRBV7-8, the J gene TRBJ2-1; TRBD2 matches at 7 bases. V lost 5 bases and J lost 3; bases outside the gene matches: 16. This CDR3 is 18 amino acids long. Germline-derived CDR1 and CDR2 are SGHVS and FQNEAQ. This CDR3 reads CASSPVAVTSAIYNEQFF. CDR3 coding DNA: TGTGCCAGCAGCCCGGTGGCGGTAACTAGCGCGATCTACAATGAGCAGTTCTTC.

The chain carries TRBV19 and TRBJ1-1; unclear D gene. Germline CDR1 reads LNHDA; CDR2 reads SQIVND (reference sequence). The CDR3 extends over 11 amino acids. Trimming removed 5 bases from V and 3 bases from J, with 4 bases in between. CDR3 sequence: CASSLDTEAFF. CDR3 sequence (DNA): TGTGCCAGTAGTTTGGACACTGAAGCTTTCTTT. The variable domain in full, completed from reference TRBV19 and TRBJ1-1, reads DGGITQSPKYLFRKEGQNVTLSCEQNLNHDAMYWYRQDPGQGLRLIYYSQIVNDFQKGDIAEGYSVSREKKESFPLTVTSAQKNPTAFYLCASSLDTEAFFGQGTRLTVV.

V gene TRBV7-7 combines with J gene TRBJ2-4; 10 bases fit TRBD2. The CDR3 covers 13 residues. Germline V lookup: CDR1 SSHAT, CDR2 FNYEAQ (reference sequence). After removal of 8 bases from V and 6 bases from J, the junction contained 4 bases not matched to a gene. The CDR3 spells CASAGTSVNIQYF. The CDR3 DNA is TGTGCCAGCGCCGGGACTAGCGTAAACATTCAGTACTTC.